This T cell receptor beta chain was captured in a study of blood T cell repertoires in COVID-19. Clones were sequenced by immunoSEQ multiplex PCR, and TCRdb holds only the in-frame ones, with some missing. In the table there are roughly 270,000 clones, roughly 85% of which are singletons. This CDR3 spans 14 amino acids. The ends were cut back, 2 bases at V and 1 base at J, with 11 bases in the middle. Germline assignment: CDR1 GTSNPN and CDR2 SVGIG (reference sequence). Clinical history as reported by participants underpinned cohort assignment. Specimen: PBMCs or T cells enriched from blood (not recorded which). This receptor was obtained from a woman aged 50 to 60 who had recovered from COVID-19. The chain is built from TRBV30 and TRBJ2-5; D not resolved. CDR3 nucleotides: TGTGCCTGGAGTCCCGTCACAATCCAAGAGACCCAGTACTTC. This encodes CAWSPVTIQETQYF.